What follows is one T cell receptor (beta chain) and its context. This clone was observed once. Its antigen target is currently unknown. There are no base qualities to consult, and no much larger clone falls within one base. This sample was included in a study of OX40 agonist ivuxolimab in advanced cancers. Looking at the study overall: Ivuxolimab, which targeted the costimulatory receptor OX40 (CD134), was an agonistic, fully human IgG2 monoclonal antibody. The point of sequencing TCRbeta in the periphery was to test whether ivuxolimab changed TCR sequence diversity and drove clonal T-cell expansion. Among the 52 dose-escalation patients, around 19 had hepatocellular carcinoma, 15 or so melanoma, 9 renal cell carcinoma and 9 head and neck cancer. Intravenous ivuxolimab was administered to patients every 2 weeks at six dose levels: 0.01, 0.1, 0.3, 1.5, 3 and 10 mg/kg. Three dose-escalation patients achieved partial responses, one with hepatocellular carcinoma and two with cutaneous melanoma. The paper describes the monotherapy dose-escalation part (N of about 50 patients) of the phase I trial of ivuxolimab. A male proportion of about 79% and a mean age of 60 years, ranging from about 23 to 79, were recorded for the dose-escalation cohort. Patients were allowed to have had prior anti-PD-1, anti-PD-L1 or anti-CTLA-4 therapy, and around 41% of the dose-escalation patients had previously received checkpoint inhibitors. General conclusions and limits of the study: At doses of 0.1 to 3.0 mg/kg, clonal expansion of both CD4+ and CD8+ blood T cells was observed from baseline to week 6. Low levels of normalized T-cell clonal expansion were also seen in some patients who did not respond. In the 0.1-3.0 mg/kg groups, partial responders had among the lowest normalized peripheral clonal expansion, particularly in CD8+ T cells. The antigen specificity of the clonally expanded peripheral T cells was not determined. On average, CD8+ T cells showed more expanded clones than CD4+ T cells after ivuxolimab.

Patients with a history of autoimmune disease or receiving systemic immunosuppression were excluded from the trial. Peripheral blood for TCR sequencing was collected from all dose cohorts at baseline, on cycle 4 day 1, and on cycle 7 day 1. Samples came from an open-label, multicenter, first-in-human phase I dose-escalation trial of ivuxolimab. Adults with locally advanced or metastatic melanoma, renal cell carcinoma, hepatocellular carcinoma or head and neck squamous cell carcinoma were enrolled in the trial. Before TCR sequencing, CD4+ and CD8+ T cells were separately sorted from peripheral blood. Genomic DNA was isolated from the sorted cells so that the TCRbeta CDR3 region could be sequenced. The immunoSEQ Assay was used to sequence the TCRbeta CDR3 regions. In TCRdb, the immuneACCESS table is reduced to in-frame sequences with V and J assigned. These tables do not hold every clone; where another copy was compared, an unresolved V gene accounts for under half, and the others remain unexplained. Present in this sample are about 73,000 clones, 85% to 90% of which were seen just once. Around 0.7% of the sample comes from the top ten.

Sequences were derived from CD4+ or CD8+ T cells sorted from blood, sampled in a trial of the OX40 agonist ivuxolimab. The receptor was derived from an adult with an advanced solid tumor such as melanoma, head and neck, liver or kidney cancer.

The nucleotides are TGTGCCAGCTCAACGTGGGTCCTCGAACTGGACAGCTCAAATCAGCCCCAGCATTTT. The encoded protein is CASSTWVLELDSSNQPQHF. The chain was built from TRBV19 and TRBJ1-5; TRBD1 is perhaps the D gene, given 6 matching bases. According to the germline V gene (reference sequence), CDR1 reads LNHDA and CDR2 reads SQIVND. V lost 9 bases and J lost 4 bases; the stretch between them is 31 bases long. The CDR3 sequence holds 19 residues, the cysteine and phenylalanine included. Just the 57-base CDR3 DNA is kept, in frame starting at base 1.